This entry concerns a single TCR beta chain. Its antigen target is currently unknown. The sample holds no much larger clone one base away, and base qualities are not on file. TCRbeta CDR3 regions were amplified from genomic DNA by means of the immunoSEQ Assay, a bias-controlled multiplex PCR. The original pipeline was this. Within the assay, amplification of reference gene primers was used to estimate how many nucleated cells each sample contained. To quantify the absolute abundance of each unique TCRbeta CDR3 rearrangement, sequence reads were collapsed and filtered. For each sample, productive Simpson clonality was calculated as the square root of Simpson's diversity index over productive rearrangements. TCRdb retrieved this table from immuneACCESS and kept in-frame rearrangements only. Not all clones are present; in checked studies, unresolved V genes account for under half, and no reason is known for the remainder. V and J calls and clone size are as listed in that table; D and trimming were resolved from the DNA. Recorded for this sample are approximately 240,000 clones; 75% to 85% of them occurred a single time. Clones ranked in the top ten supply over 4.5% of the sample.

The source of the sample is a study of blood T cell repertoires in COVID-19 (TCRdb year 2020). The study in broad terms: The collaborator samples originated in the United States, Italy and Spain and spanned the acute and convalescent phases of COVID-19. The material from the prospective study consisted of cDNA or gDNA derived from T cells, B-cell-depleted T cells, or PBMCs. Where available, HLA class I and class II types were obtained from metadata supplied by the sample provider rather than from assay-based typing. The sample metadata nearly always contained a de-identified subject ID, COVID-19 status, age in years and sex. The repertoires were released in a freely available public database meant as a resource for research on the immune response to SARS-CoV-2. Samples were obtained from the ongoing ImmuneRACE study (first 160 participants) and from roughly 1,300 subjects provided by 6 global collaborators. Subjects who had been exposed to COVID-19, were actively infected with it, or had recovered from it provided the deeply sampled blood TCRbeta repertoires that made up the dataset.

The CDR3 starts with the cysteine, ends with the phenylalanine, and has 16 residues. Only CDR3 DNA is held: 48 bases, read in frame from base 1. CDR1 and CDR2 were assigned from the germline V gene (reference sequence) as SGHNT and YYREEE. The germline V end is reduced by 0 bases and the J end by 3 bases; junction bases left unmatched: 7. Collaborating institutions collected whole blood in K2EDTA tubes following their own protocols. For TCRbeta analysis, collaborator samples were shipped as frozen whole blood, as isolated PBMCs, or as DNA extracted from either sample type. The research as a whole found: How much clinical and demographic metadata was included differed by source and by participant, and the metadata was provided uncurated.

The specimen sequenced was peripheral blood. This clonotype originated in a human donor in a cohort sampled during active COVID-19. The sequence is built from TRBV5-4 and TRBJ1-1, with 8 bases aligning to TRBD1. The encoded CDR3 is CASSLGPQGADTEAFF. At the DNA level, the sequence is TGTGCCAGCAGCTTGGGTCCCCAGGGGGCGGACACTGAAGCTTTCTTT.